A single sample gave rise to the 29 T cell receptor beta chains below, sequenced in a study of T cells in Graves' hyperthyroidism and ophthalmopathy. RNA transcripts were the template for amplifying TCR beta CDR3 regions. First-round RT-PCR targeting the TCR CDR3 was performed with the HTBI primer set. TCRdb recomputed calls from the multiplex PCR reads with MiXCR, one row per CDR3 protein. The repertoire holds over 500,000 distinct CDR3 sequences, with 15% to 20% as singletons. Sequencing was done on a sample of blood. The receptor set was obtained from a woman aged 18-29 years with Graves' ophthalmopathy.

Here the CDR3 reads CASNLQGIGNYEQYF. CDR3 sequence (DNA): TGTGCCAGCAATCTGCAGGGGATAGGGAACTACGAGCAGTACTTC. The V and J genes are TRBV28 and TRBJ2-7; D is possibly TRBD1 (6 bases). The V end was cut by 7 bases, the J end by 3 bases, with 19 bases between. Germline V lookup: CDR1 MDHEN, CDR2 SYDVKM. The CDR3 totals 15 residues.

This clonotype was observed many times. The chain carries TRBV28 and TRBJ1-5; TRBD1 aligns across 9 bases. Germline lookup yields CDR1 MDHEN and CDR2 SYDVKM. The CDR3 loop spans 15 amino acids. With 4 bases clipped from V and 4 bases from J, the junction kept 5 bases outside the gene matches. The CDR3 sequence is CASSSDRGPNQPQHF. DNA for the CDR3: TGTGCCAGCAGTTCGGACAGGGGCCCTAATCAGCCCCAGCATTTT. Full variable domain (remainder filled in from reference TRBV28 and TRBJ1-5): DVKVTQSSRYLVKRTGEKVFLECVQDMDHENMFWYRQDPGLGLRLIYFSYDVKMKEKGDIPEGYSVSREKKERFSLILESASTNQTSMYLCASSSDRGPNQPQHFGDGTRLSIL.

This clonotype was counted ten times or more. The V gene is TRBV2, the J gene TRBJ1-4, with D possibly TRBD1 on 6 matching bases. The CDR3 has 14 amino acids. Germline CDR1 reads SNHLY; CDR2 reads FYNNEI. Trimming took 1 base from V and 7 from J, leaving 10 bases between them. As DNA, the CDR3 is TGTGCCAGCAGTGAAGTAGGGGGAAGTGAAAAACTGTTTTTT. Translation: CASSEVGGSEKLFF.

Points on this clonotype: One end of the junction does not line up with germline, which may come from a read error. The V call is TRBV27, the J call TRBJ2-3; tentative D call: TRBD2 (5 bases). This CDR3 has 13 residues. The germline V gene has CDR1 MNHEY and CDR2 SMNVEV (reference sequence). The CDR3 region is CASSLASTDTRYF. CDR3 sequence (DNA): TGTGCCAGCAGTTTAGCTAGCACAGATACGCGGTATTTT.

This clonotype was seen many times. The chain uses TRBV7-8 and TRBJ2-7, with unresolved D. This CDR3 has 13 amino acids. Trimming cost V 0 bases and J 2 bases, with 5 bases left between them. Germline CDR1 reads SGHVS; CDR2 reads FQNEAQ. CDR3 DNA sequence: TGTGCCAGCAGCTTAGCGGCCGCCTACGAGCAGTACTTC. It codes for CASSLAAAYEQYF.

The chain carries TRBV29-1 and TRBJ2-7; perhaps D is TRBD1 or TRBD2 (5 bases each). Between the trimmed V and J ends, which lost 4 bases and 0 bases, there was a span of 7 bases. CDR3 length: 12 residues. Germline lookup yields CDR1 SQVTM and CDR2 ANQGSEA. In DNA form, the CDR3 reads TGCAGCGTTGGGGGACCCTCCTACGAGCAGTACTTC. This gives the protein CSVGGPSYEQYF.

This clonotype was counted between two and nine times. A read error may produce the germline difference seen at one junction end. The genes are TRBV6-1 and TRBJ1-2; perhaps TRBD1 as D (6 bases). The germline CDR1 and CDR2 sequences are MNHNS and SASEGT. This CDR3 comprises 13 residues. The CDR3 region has the DNA TGTGCCGGCAGTGACAGGAAAGACTATGGCTACACCTTC. Its protein product is CAGSDRKDYGYTF.

This clonotype was observed many times. This sequence joins TRBV2 and TRBJ1-2, with 12 bases that match TRBD1. CDR3 length: 19 residues. Germline loops: CDR1 SNHLY, CDR2 FYNNEI. The V and J ends lost 0 bases and 1 base, in that order; junction bases with no gene match: 9. The CDR3 nucleotides read TGTGCCAGCAGTGAAGCGGATGGGACAGGGGGCTCCGATAACTATGGCTACACCTTC. Its translation is CASSEADGTGGSDNYGYTF.

This clonotype showed up just a few times. The chain employs TRBV10-3 and TRBJ2-7; possibly TRBD2 for D (5 bases). The CDR3 contains 14 residues. Trimming took 3 bases from V and 2 from J, leaving 11 bases between them. Germline V gene sequence: CDR1 ENHRY, CDR2 SYGVKD. In DNA, the CDR3 is TGTGCCATCAGTGATTGGACTCAGGCCTACGAGCAGTACTTC. This codes for CAISDWTQAYEQYF.

In this sample, this clonotype turned up a few times. This chain links TRBV10-3 with TRBJ2-1; D gene ambiguous. There are 13 residues in the CDR3. Germline CDR1 and CDR2: ENHRY and SYGVKD. The ends were cut back, 4 bases at V and 4 bases at J, with 8 bases in the middle. The CDR3 bases are TGTGCCATCAGTGGTCCAGAATACAATGAGCAGTTCTTC. Translation gives CAISGPEYNEQFF.

At least ten counts were recorded for this clonotype. The chain joins TRBV20-1 to TRBJ2-1; D remains ambiguous. The V gene's germline CDR1 is DFQATT and CDR2 SNEGSKA (reference sequence). The CDR3 length is 11 residues. The V end lost 0 bases, the J end lost 8 bases, and 5 bases lay between the germline ends. CDR3 amino acids: CSARDGHEQFF. The CDR3 coding sequence is TGCAGTGCTAGAGATGGGCATGAGCAGTTCTTC.

This clonotype was picked up a small number of times. The gene calls are TRBV19 and TRBJ1-2, with 7 bases matching TRBD1. CDR1 LNHDA and CDR2 SQIVND come from the germline V gene (reference sequence). This CDR3 has 14 residues. V dropped 1 base and J dropped 4; count of bases not matched to a gene: 3. The CDR3 nucleotides read TGTGCCAGTAGTATAGGGGACAGCTCCTATGGCTACACCTTC. The encoded protein is CASSIGDSSYGYTF.

The chain carries TRBV6-5 and TRBJ1-1; no firm D call. This CDR3 comprises 16 residues. V shed 5 bases and J shed 0 bases, with 16 bases lying between them. Germline CDR1 MNHEY, CDR2 SVGAGI. The CDR3 region has the DNA TGTGCCAGCAGTCCACTGCGCGGCAGGATGAACACTGAAGCTTTCTTT. Amino acids: CASSPLRGRMNTEAFF.

This clonotype was observed many times. V and J are TRBV5-1 and TRBJ2-7; 9 bases line up with TRBD1. This CDR3 region has 16 residues. Germline V lookup: CDR1 SGHRS, CDR2 YFSETQ. The junction had 8 bases not matched to a gene; V was cut back by 1 base and J by 3 bases. The CDR3 reads CASSLRGQGFSYEQYF. The DNA of the CDR3 is TGCGCCAGCAGCTTGAGGGGACAGGGTTTCAGCTACGAGCAGTACTTC.

This clonotype was recorded at least ten times. The rearrangement uses TRBV6-1 and TRBJ2-5; TRBD2 matches 12 bases. This CDR3 has 18 amino acids. V trimming: 6 bases; J trimming: 4 bases; junction bases outside the gene matches: 15. Germline CDR1 MNHNS, CDR2 SASEGT. This chain's CDR3 is CASRTTSGGLYISETQYF. The CDR3 coding sequence is TGTGCCAGCAGAACCACTAGCGGGGGGCTCTACATATCAGAGACCCAGTACTTC.

In this sample, this clonotype turned up a few times. V gene TRBV4-3 combines with J gene TRBJ2-2; 7 nucleotides match TRBD2. Trimming took 1 base from V and 6 from J; bases not matched to a gene: 11. This CDR3 is 17 amino acids long. In germline, CDR1 is LGHNA, CDR2 YSLEER. The CDR3 sequence is CASSQVVSLARAGELFF. In nucleotides, the CDR3 is TGCGCCAGCAGCCAAGTCGTCTCACTAGCGAGGGCCGGGGAGCTGTTTTTT.

This clonotype showed up many times. The genes are TRBV29-1 and TRBJ2-1; D is perhaps TRBD2 (7 bases). V lost 7 bases to trimming and J lost 6 bases, with 22 bases between them. The CDR3 length is 15 residues. Looked up from germline, CDR1 is SQVTM and CDR2 is ANQGSEA. The CDR3 here is CSALDRGAGANEQFF. CDR3 DNA: TGCAGCGCCTTGGATCGGGGGGCGGGGGCCAATGAGCAGTTCTTC.

This clonotype was seen repeatedly, ten times or more. This chain links TRBV12-3 or TRBV12-4 with TRBJ2-5, with D unclear. This CDR3 is built from 12 residues. Trimming stripped 7 bases from V and 5 bases from J, with 11 bases between. This chain's CDR3 is CASTFTSETQYF. CDR3 in DNA: TGTGCCAGCACCTTCACCTCGGAGACCCAGTACTTC.

This chain joins TRBV11-2 and TRBJ2-1; 15 bases are a match to TRBD2. Germline CDR1 and CDR2: SGHAT and FQNNGV. This CDR3 has 15 amino acids. Trimming took 5 bases from V and 8 from J; bases not matched to a gene: 4. DNA of the CDR3: TGTGCCAGCAGCGGGACTAGCGGGGGGCCCTATGAGCAGTTCTTC. Translating gives CASSGTSGGPYEQFF.

Many counts were recorded for this clonotype. V and J are TRBV7-9 and TRBJ1-1; D is unclear. The V gene's germline CDR1 is SEHNR and CDR2 FQNEAQ (reference sequence). The V end was cut by 5 bases, the J end by 1 base, with 14 bases between. The CDR3 sequence is 15 residues long. The CDR3 sequence is CASSPPRLTNTEAFF. CDR3 bases: TGTGCCAGCAGCCCCCCCCGGTTGACGAACACTGAAGCTTTCTTT.

This clonotype was seen more than once but under ten times. The rearrangement uses TRBV3-1 and TRBJ2-7; perhaps D is TRBD1 or TRBD2 (5 bases each). V lost 5 bases to trimming and J lost 6 bases, with 23 bases between them. Germline V gene sequence: CDR1 LGHDT, CDR2 YNNKEL (reference sequence). This CDR3 has 16 amino acids. DNA of the CDR3: TGTGCCAGCAGCTTAGAGGGATTTTACGGGGCCGCCGAGCAGTACTTC. Translating gives CASSLEGFYGAAEQYF.

This clonotype showed up just once. V is TRBV19 and J is TRBJ2-1; 12 bases match TRBD2. Per the germline V gene, CDR1 is LNHDA and CDR2 is SQIVND (reference sequence). CDR3 size: 16 residues. Unmatched junction bases numbered 7, after V lost 5 bases and J lost 5 bases. Here the CDR3 reads CASSWTTSGRNNEQFF. CDR3 DNA: TGTGCCAGTAGTTGGACCACTAGCGGGAGGAACAATGAGCAGTTCTTC. The full variable domain, rest sourced from reference TRBV19 and TRBJ2-1, is DGGITQSPKYLFRKEGQNVTLSCEQNLNHDAMYWYRQDPGQGLRLIYYSQIVNDFQKGDIAEGYSVSREKKESFPLTVTSAQKNPTAFYLCASSWTTSGRNNEQFFGPGTRLTVL.

This clonotype was observed at least ten times. Here the CDR3 reads CASSLKPRTLAGSAYNEQFF. As DNA, the CDR3 is TGTGCCAGCAGTTTAAAGCCCCGGACCCTAGCGGGATCGGCCTACAATGAGCAGTTCTTC. This chain uses TRBV27 with TRBJ2-1, with 9 bases lining up with TRBD2. Germline-derived CDR1 and CDR2 are MNHEY and SMNVEV (reference sequence). The CDR3 runs to 20 residues. J gave up 2 bases and V 2 bases, and 16 bases lay outside the gene matches.

This clonotype has at least ten counts. The J gene is TRBJ2-7, the V gene TRBV7-6; D is tentatively TRBD1 or TRBD2 (5 bases each). V was shortened by 5 bases and J by 6 bases, with 17 bases between the two germline ends. Germline assignment: CDR1 SGHVS and CDR2 FNYEAQ. The CDR3 has 14 residues. In DNA, the CDR3 is TGTGCCAGCAGCCCCCGGGGTGGGGCAAGCGAGCAGTACTTC. It translates to CASSPRGGASEQYF.

The gene calls are TRBV20-1 and TRBJ2-1; D perhaps matches TRBD2 (5 bases). The CDR3 is 13 residues long. Germline V gene sequence: CDR1 DFQATT, CDR2 SNEGSKA (reference sequence). V dropped 2 bases and J dropped 7 bases, with 12 bases sitting between them. The CDR3 bases are TGCAGTGCTAGACCGCTAGCTCTTAATGAGCAGTTCTTC. Its protein is CSARPLALNEQFF.

V usage is TRBV20-1 and J usage is TRBJ1-1; the D is unclear. V lost 8 bases, J lost 1 base, and 2 bases lay in between. The CDR3 is made up of 9 amino acids. From germline, CDR1 is DFQATT and CDR2 SNEGSKA (reference sequence). The CDR3 spells CSKNTEAFF. CDR3 nucleotides: TGCAGTAAGAACACTGAAGCTTTCTTT.

This clonotype has at least ten counts. V is TRBV7-9 and J is TRBJ2-7; D perhaps matches TRBD1 (5 bases). V was clipped by 5 bases and J by 2 bases, with 10 bases between them. The CDR3 is 13 amino acids. Looked up from germline, CDR1 is SEHNR and CDR2 is FQNEAQ (reference sequence). The CDR3 region has the DNA TGTGCCAGCAGCCCTCCAGGGACCTACGAGCAGTACTTC. It codes for CASSPPGTYEQYF.

This clonotype was detected a few times. This may come from a read error, since a much larger clone is one base off. The chain links TRBV11-2 to TRBJ2-5; possibly TRBD1 for D (6 bases). The germline CDR1 and CDR2 sequences are SGHAT and FQNNGV. The CDR3 runs 15 residues. The CDR3 protein is CASRGAILYQEAQYF. The CDR3 DNA reads TGTGCCAGCAGGGGGGCGATTCTGTACCAAGAGGCCCAGTACTTC.

The chain joins TRBV4-3 to TRBJ2-7; 10 bases line up with TRBD2. Losses at the gene ends were 3 bases for V and 2 bases for J; bases not matched to a gene: 10. The CDR3 totals 17 residues. Germline assignment: CDR1 LGHNA and CDR2 YSLEER. This chain's CDR3 is CASSQGPSGSGAYEQYF. In DNA, the CDR3 is TGCGCCAGCAGCCAGGGTCCTAGCGGGAGCGGGGCCTACGAGCAGTACTTC.